This T cell receptor beta chain was retrieved from a study of blood T cells in healthy people across ages. This clonotype was seen a handful of times. A second PCR of about 7 to 12 cycles used a sample-barcoded 5' primer and a J-beta primer mix. TCRdb fed the 5' RACE reads into MiXCR, producing one record per CDR3 protein. The sample contains about 670,000 distinct CDR3 sequences, about 50% of which appear only once. The CDR3 sequence is 15 residues long. Trimming shortened V by 3 bases and J by 5 bases, and 16 bases separated the two germline ends. This chain uses TRBV12-3 or TRBV12-4 with TRBJ1-2, with D unresolved. The clonotype was recovered from a woman older than 75 in good health. Sequencing input: blood. The CDR3 loop reads CASSFISWAAYGYTF. CDR3 DNA sequence: TGTGCCAGCAGTTTTATCTCATGGGCAGCTTATGGCTACACCTTC.